The rows below give T cell receptor beta chains drawn from one sample of a study of blood T cell repertoires in COVID-19. Sequencing was performed with immunoSEQ multiplex PCR; in TCRdb, only in-frame clones are kept and a portion is missing. The data hold approximately 220,000 clones, with approximately 90% observed a single time. Sequencing was carried out using PBMCs or T cells enriched from blood (not recorded which). Receptors originate from a woman under 30 in a cohort exposed to, infected with or recovered from COVID-19 (not recorded which). Both conserved end residues are part of each CDR3. D genes are given only for firm matches. Size tells how often a clone was seen (once, few, many) or the class of an expanded clone, and some rows leave it out.

d_call clone_size j_call v_call cdr3_nt cdr3_aa
NA NA TRBJ1-2 TRBV11-2 TGTGCCAGCAGCTTAGGAAGCAGGGCTGACGGCTACACCTTC CASSLGSRADGYTF
TRBD1 NA TRBJ1-2 TRBV7-6 TGTGCCAGCGGAATCCGACCAGGGGGCAAGCATGGCTACACCTTC CASGIRPGGKHGYTF
NA NA TRBJ1-2 TRBV19 TGTGCCAGTAGGAGTCGGGGATTTGGCTATGGCTACACCTTC CASRSRGFGYGYTF
TRBD1 NA TRBJ1-6 TRBV5-4 TGTGCCAGCAGCCCTAACAGGGGTTCACCCCTCCACTTT CASSPNRGSPLHF
NA NA TRBJ1-5 TRBV2 TGTGCCAGCAGCACAGGGAATCAGCCCCAGCATTTT CASSTGNQPQHF
NA NA TRBJ1-5 TRBV27 TGTGCCAGCAGTTTAGGGGGGACTGCTTTGGGAGGCAATCAGCCCCAGCATTTT CASSLGGTALGGNQPQHF
TRBD1 NA TRBJ1-1 TRBV28 TGTGCCAGCAGTTTGGGGACAGGGGTGGGGACTGAAGCTTTCTTT CASSLGTGVGTEAFF
TRBD2 NA TRBJ2-2 TRBV7-6 TGTGCCAGCAGCTTAAACCGATTGGGACTACAAAAACTCACCGGGGAGCTGTTTTTT CASSLNRLGLQKLTGELFF
NA NA TRBJ1-6 TRBV7-9 TGTGCCAGCAGCACAACAGGAAATTCACCCCTCCACTTT CASSTTGNSPLHF
TRBD1 NA TRBJ1-4 TRBV28 TGTGCCAGCTCGGACAGGGTTGGTGAAAAACTGTTTTTT CASSDRVGEKLFF
NA NA TRBJ1-3 TRBV2 TGTGCCAGCAGTGACACAGGGCCTGGAAACACCATATATTTT CASSDTGPGNTIYF
TRBD2 NA TRBJ2-7 TRBV13 TGTGCCAGCAGTTCGGGACCGGGACTAGCCTACGAGCAGTACTTC CASSSGPGLAYEQYF
TRBD1 NA TRBJ1-2 TRBV11-2 TGTGCCAGCAGCTTTCAACAGGGGATCTCGAGTGGCTACACCTTC CASSFQQGISSGYTF
NA NA TRBJ1-1 TRBV12-3/TRBV12-4 TGTGCCAGCAGCCAAATGATTGGGAGTGAAGCTTTCTTT CASSQMIGSEAFF
NA NA TRBJ1-5 TRBV15 TGTGCCACCAGCAGAGATCTTGGGGCAGGGCAGCCCCAGCATTTT CATSRDLGAGQPQHF
TRBD1 NA TRBJ1-1 TRBV9 TGTGCCAGCAGTCCTGGACAGGGAAGCACTGAAGCTTTCTTT CASSPGQGSTEAFF
TRBD2 NA TRBJ2-5 TRBV7-9 TGTGCCAGCAGGCGGGAGAGTTTCGAGACCCAGTACTTC CASRRESFETQYF
NA NA TRBJ1-4 TRBV9 TGTGCCAGCAGCAGGACAGCCGCAACTAATGAAAAACTGTTTTTT CASSRTAATNEKLFF
NA NA TRBJ2-5 TRBV10-2 TGCGCCAGCAGTGTGGGTGGATCCGGGGAGACCCAGTACTTC CASSVGGSGETQYF
TRBD1 NA TRBJ2-7 TRBV28 TGTGCCAGCAGAGGACAGGGGACTTACGAGCAGTACTTC CASRGQGTYEQYF
NA NA TRBJ1-5 TRBV19 TGTGCCAGTAGTATAGATGCGGGGGCAAGTGATCAGCCCCAGCATTTT CASSIDAGASDQPQHF
NA NA TRBJ1-1 TRBV7-9 TGTGCCAGCAGCGCACAGGGGAACACTGAAGCTTTCTTT CASSAQGNTEAFF
NA once TRBJ2-3 TRBV5-1 TGCGCCAGCAGCTTTCAAGGGGCTGGGTCAGATACGCAGTATTTT CASSFQGAGSDTQYF
TRBD2 NA TRBJ2-1 TRBV4-2 TGTGCCAGCAGCCCAGGGACTAGCGGGGGCTACAATGAGCAGTTCTTC CASSPGTSGGYNEQFF
NA NA TRBJ1-1 TRBV6-5 TGTGCCAGCAGACCCTCGACAGGACCTGAAGCTTTCTTT CASRPSTGPEAFF
NA few TRBJ2-2 TRBV6-5 TGTGCCAGCCTAGGACAACTGAACACCGGGGAGCTGTTTTTT CASLGQLNTGELFF
NA many TRBJ1-4 TRBV5-1 TGCGCCAGCAGCTTGGGAGTGCGAAATGAAAAACTGTTTTTT CASSLGVRNEKLFF
NA NA TRBJ1-2 TRBV7-9 TGTGCCAGCAGCCCATGGACGGGGAACTATGGCTACACCTTC CASSPWTGNYGYTF
TRBD1 NA TRBJ1-4 TRBV11-3 TGTGCCAGCAGCCCGAGACAGGGGGCTAATGAAAAACTGTTTTTT CASSPRQGANEKLFF
NA NA TRBJ2-5 TRBV3-1/TRBV3-2 TGTGCCAGCAGCCAAGGTGGCCCCATCCAAGAGACCCAGTACTTC CASSQGGPIQETQYF